A selection of T cell receptor beta chains follows, all from one sample in a study of blood T cells in healthy people across ages. From the 5' RACE reads, TCRdb called clonotypes with MiXCR, one entry per CDR3 protein. Among about 780,000 distinct CDR3 sequences listed, approximately 65% were seen once. The sequenced sample consisted of blood. Receptors originate from a man aged 30 to 45 in good health. Both conserved end residues are part of each CDR3. A D gene is named only where the DNA matches it firmly. Size tells how often a clone was seen (once, few, many) or the class of an expanded clone, and some rows leave it out.

D gene: NA; J gene: TRBJ1-2; V gene: TRBV27; clone size: NA; CDR3 DNA: TGTGCCAGCAGTTTCAAACGAGAGCCTAACTATGGCTACACCTTC; CDR3 protein: CASSFKREPNYGYTF
D gene: TRBD2; J gene: TRBJ2-1; V gene: TRBV29-1; clone size: NA; CDR3 DNA: TGCAGCGTCGGGGGACTAGCGGGCTCCTACGAGCAGTTCTTC; CDR3 protein: CSVGGLAGSYEQFF
D gene: NA; J gene: TRBJ2-6; V gene: TRBV27; clone size: NA; CDR3 DNA: TGTGCCAGCAGTTTATTTGGAACGTCTGGGGCCAACGTCCTGACTTTC; CDR3 protein: CASSLFGTSGANVLTF
D gene: NA; J gene: TRBJ1-5; V gene: TRBV29-1; clone size: NA; CDR3 DNA: TGCAGCGTTGAACGGCGCAGTAGCAATCAGCCCCAGCATTTT; CDR3 protein: CSVERRSSNQPQHF
D gene: NA; J gene: TRBJ2-5; V gene: TRBV20-1; clone size: NA; CDR3 DNA: TGCAGTGCTAGTCGCCGAGGAAGCAGGCAGACCCAGTACTTC; CDR3 protein: CSASRRGSRQTQYF
D gene: TRBD1; J gene: TRBJ2-7; V gene: TRBV29-1; clone size: NA; CDR3 DNA: TGCAGCGTTGAACGCCCAGGGGGCTACGAGCAGTACTTC; CDR3 protein: CSVERPGGYEQYF
D gene: TRBD1; J gene: TRBJ2-1; V gene: TRBV2; clone size: NA; CDR3 DNA: TGTGCCAGCATCACCGGGACAGGGTTCAATGAGCAGTTCTTC; CDR3 protein: CASITGTGFNEQFF
D gene: NA; J gene: TRBJ2-1; V gene: TRBV7-2; clone size: many; CDR3 DNA: TGTGCCAGCAGCTTAATCAATGAGCAGTTCTTC; CDR3 protein: CASSLINEQFF
D gene: NA; J gene: TRBJ2-6; V gene: TRBV12-3/TRBV12-4; clone size: NA; CDR3 DNA: TGTGCCTGTAAGGAGGGGGCCAACGTCCTGACTTTC; CDR3 protein: CACKEGANVLTF
D gene: TRBD1; J gene: TRBJ1-2; V gene: TRBV4-3; clone size: NA; CDR3 DNA: TGCGCCAGCAGCCAGCAGCCGGGACAGGGGGCTTTTGGCTACACCTTC; CDR3 protein: CASSQQPGQGAFGYTF
D gene: TRBD1; J gene: TRBJ2-6; V gene: TRBV7-2; clone size: NA; CDR3 DNA: TGTGCCAGCAGCTCAGTCCCGGGACAGGCTGTCTGGGCCAACGTCCTGACTTTC; CDR3 protein: CASSSVPGQAVWANVLTF
D gene: TRBD2; J gene: TRBJ2-1; V gene: TRBV7-2; clone size: NA; CDR3 DNA: TGTGCCAGCAGCTTAGTGGCGGGGGTTAACAATGAGCAGTTCTTC; CDR3 protein: CASSLVAGVNNEQFF
D gene: TRBD1; J gene: TRBJ2-7; V gene: TRBV7-9; clone size: NA; CDR3 DNA: TGTGCCAGCAGCTTCCCGACAACTACAGGGGCCTACGAGCAGTACTTC; CDR3 protein: CASSFPTTTGAYEQYF
D gene: NA; J gene: TRBJ1-2; V gene: TRBV29-1; clone size: few; CDR3 DNA: TGCAGCGTTGAAGTAGTTCGCCGGGGGGGCTACACCTTC; CDR3 protein: CSVEVVRRGGYTF
D gene: TRBD2; J gene: TRBJ2-5; V gene: TRBV7-2; clone size: NA; CDR3 DNA: TGTGCCAGCAGCTCCCGGACTAGTCTCTTAGAGACCCAGTACTTC; CDR3 protein: CASSSRTSLLETQYF
D gene: TRBD1; J gene: TRBJ2-1; V gene: TRBV27; clone size: once; CDR3 DNA: TGTGTCAGCGTTAAGACAGGGGAAGCAAATGAGCAGTTCTTC; CDR3 protein: CVSVKTGEANEQFF
D gene: TRBD2; J gene: TRBJ2-7; V gene: TRBV11-2; clone size: NA; CDR3 DNA: TGTGCCAGCAGCTTAGGTGGCGGGGGGGCCTCCAATGAGCAGTACTTC; CDR3 protein: CASSLGGGGASNEQYF
D gene: NA; J gene: TRBJ2-1; V gene: TRBV3-1; clone size: NA; CDR3 DNA: TGTGCCAGCAGCCAAGAAGGTCACGAGCAGTTCTTC; CDR3 protein: CASSQEGHEQFF
D gene: NA; J gene: TRBJ1-6; V gene: TRBV28; clone size: NA; CDR3 DNA: TGTGCCAGCAACGGCGATCCCAGGAGCTCCTATAATTCACCCCTCCACTTT; CDR3 protein: CASNGDPRSSYNSPLHF
D gene: NA; J gene: TRBJ2-1; V gene: TRBV9; clone size: few; CDR3 DNA: TGTGCCAGCAGCGTAGGACTATCGGTCTCCTACAATGAGCAGTTCTTC; CDR3 protein: CASSVGLSVSYNEQFF
D gene: TRBD1; J gene: TRBJ2-7; V gene: TRBV5-6; clone size: NA; CDR3 DNA: TGTGCCAGCAGCACAGGGACAGGGGGTCCCCACGAGCAGTACTTC; CDR3 protein: CASSTGTGGPHEQYF
D gene: NA; J gene: TRBJ1-5; V gene: TRBV7-2; clone size: NA; CDR3 DNA: TGTGTCAGCAGCTTAGCGGTGGGGGCGATTCAGCCCCAGCATTTT; CDR3 protein: CVSSLAVGAIQPQHF
D gene: TRBD2; J gene: TRBJ2-1; V gene: TRBV28; clone size: NA; CDR3 DNA: TGTGCCAGCAGTTTCGGGGGACTAGACTTTTCCTACAATGAGCAGTTCTTC; CDR3 protein: CASSFGGLDFSYNEQFF